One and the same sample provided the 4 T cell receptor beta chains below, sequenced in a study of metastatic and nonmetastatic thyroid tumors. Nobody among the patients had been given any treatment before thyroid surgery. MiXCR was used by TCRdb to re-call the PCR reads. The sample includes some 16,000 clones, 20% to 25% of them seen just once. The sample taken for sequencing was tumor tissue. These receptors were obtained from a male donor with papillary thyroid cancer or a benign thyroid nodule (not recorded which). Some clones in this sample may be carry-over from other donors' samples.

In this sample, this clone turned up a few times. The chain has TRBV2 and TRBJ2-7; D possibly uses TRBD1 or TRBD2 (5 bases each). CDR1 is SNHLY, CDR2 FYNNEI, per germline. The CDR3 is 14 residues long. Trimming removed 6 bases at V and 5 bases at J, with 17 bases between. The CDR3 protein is CASRVGRDADEQYF. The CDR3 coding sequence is TGTGCCAGCAGAGTTGGACGGGACGCGGACGAGCAGTACTTC. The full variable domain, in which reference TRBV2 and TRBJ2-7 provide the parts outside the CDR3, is EPEVTQTPSHQVTQMGQEVILRCVPISNHLYFYWYRQILGQKVEFLVSFYNNEISEKSEIFDDQFSVERPDGSNFTLKIRSTKLEDSAMYFCASRVGRDADEQYFGPGTRLTVT.

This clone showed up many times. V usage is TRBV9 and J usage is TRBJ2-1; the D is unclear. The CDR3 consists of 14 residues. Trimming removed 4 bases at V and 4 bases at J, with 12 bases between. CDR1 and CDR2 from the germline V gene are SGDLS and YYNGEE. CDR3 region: CASSSLSGYNEQFF. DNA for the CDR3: TGTGCCAGCAGCTCCTTAAGTGGGTACAATGAGCAGTTCTTC.

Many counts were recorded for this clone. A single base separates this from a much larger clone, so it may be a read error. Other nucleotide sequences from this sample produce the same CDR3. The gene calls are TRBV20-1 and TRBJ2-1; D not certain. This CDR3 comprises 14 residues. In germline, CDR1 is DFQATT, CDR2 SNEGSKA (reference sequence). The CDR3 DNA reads TGTAGTGCTAGTTTGGCAGCTACCTACAATGAGCAGTTCTTC. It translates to CSASLAATYNEQFF.

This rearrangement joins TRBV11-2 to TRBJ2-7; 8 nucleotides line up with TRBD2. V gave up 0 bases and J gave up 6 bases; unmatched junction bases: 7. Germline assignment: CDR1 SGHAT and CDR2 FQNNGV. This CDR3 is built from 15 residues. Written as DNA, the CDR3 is TGTGCCAGCAGCTTAGAGGGTGGGACTAGTTCCGAGCAGTACTTC. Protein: CASSLEGGTSSEQYF.